Each of the 7 T cell receptor beta chains below was sequenced from the same sample in a study of metastatic and nonmetastatic thyroid tumors. Patients were all untreated before their thyroid surgery. TCRdb re-clonotyped the PCR reads through MiXCR. The sample has roughly 58,000 clones; roughly 4.1% are singletons. Sequenced sample: blood. The receptors were sampled from a female donor with papillary thyroid cancer or a benign thyroid nodule (not recorded which). Some clones in this sample may be carry-over from other donors' samples.

This clone was observed many times. This rearrangement joins TRBV11-3 to TRBJ2-1, with a weak D call TRBD1 (5 bases). CDR1 is SGHNT, CDR2 YENEEA, per germline. Trimming took off 2 bases at V and 5 bases at J, with 22 bases between the two ends. The CDR3 contains 18 residues. In DNA form, the CDR3 reads TGTGCCAGCAGCTTATCGGGTTGGTTGAGTAGGGGAAACAATGAGCAGTTCTTC. Translation: CASSLSGWLSRGNNEQFF.

This clone appeared many times. The J gene is TRBJ2-4, the V gene TRBV5-1; 11 nucleotides align to TRBD2. V shed 4 bases and J 1 base; nucleotides not matched to a gene: 4. Germline V lookup: CDR1 SGHRS, CDR2 YFSETQ. The CDR3 length is 16 residues. The CDR3 nucleotides are TGCGCCAGCAGCGGCCTAGCGGGAGGCGCCAAAAACATTCAGTACTTC. This gives the protein CASSGLAGGAKNIQYF. Looking up the rest from reference TRBV5-1 and TRBJ2-4 gives the full variable domain: KAGVTQTPRYLIKTRGQQVTLSCSPISGHRSVSWYQQTPGQGLQFLFEYFSETQRNKGNFPGRFSGRQFSNSRSEMNVSTLELGDSALYLCASSGLAGGAKNIQYFGAGTRLSVL.

The table lists this clone with many counts. A clone one base away is much larger, so this may be a read error. This sequence joins TRBV7-3 and TRBJ2-7; no firm D call. Germline V gives CDR1 SGHTA, CDR2 FQGTGA. CDR3 length: 13 residues. Trimming took 5 bases from V and 2 from J, leaving 10 bases between them. The CDR3 DNA reads as TGTGCCAGCAGCGCCCTCGCGGCCTACGAGCAGTACTTC. It yields the protein CASSALAAYEQYF.

This clone has ten or more counts. The gene calls are TRBV7-9 and TRBJ2-2; tentatively, D is TRBD2 (6 bases). Looked up from germline, CDR1 is SEHNR and CDR2 is FQNEAQ (reference sequence). V was cut by 0 bases and J by 5 bases, with 13 bases left in between. This CDR3 is 16 amino acids long. This CDR3 is CASSLAGSEGTGELFF. For the CDR3, the DNA is TGTGCCAGCAGCTTAGCCGGGAGCGAGGGGACCGGGGAGCTGTTTTTT.

With regard to this clone: This same CDR3 is encoded by further DNA sequences in the sample. The CDR3 region has the DNA TGTGCCAGCTCACCACCTGGTGTCACAGATACGCAGTATTTT. Translation gives CASSPPGVTDTQYF. V is TRBV18 and J is TRBJ2-3, with D uncertain. Germline-derived CDR1 and CDR2 are KGHSH and LQKENI. CDR3 size: 14 residues. Trimming stripped 0 bases from V and 2 bases from J, with 6 bases between.

The table lists this clone with many counts. The same CDR3 is also encoded by other DNA sequences in this sample. The V and J genes are TRBV5-6 and TRBJ1-2; D is undetermined. V lost 3 bases, J lost 2 bases, and 14 bases lay in between. Germline CDR1 is SGHDT and CDR2 is YYEEEE. CDR3 length equals 15 residues. The CDR3 DNA reads as TGTGCCAGCAGCTCCTCCCATGGAGGCAACTATGGCTACACCTTC. Amino acids: CASSSSHGGNYGYTF.

This clone was seen repeatedly, ten times or more. V is TRBV3-1 and J is TRBJ1-1; D not certain. Per the germline V gene, CDR1 is LGHDT and CDR2 is YNNKEL (reference sequence). The CDR3 runs 20 residues. V lost 5 bases, J lost 0 bases, and 28 bases lay in between. The CDR3 nucleotides are TGTGCCAGCAGCGCAAGACGTCCAGGCCGACTCGTCGAGATGAACACTGAAGCTTTCTTT. The encoded protein is CASSARRPGRLVEMNTEAFF.